The 10 T cell receptor beta chains in this list originate from one sample, sequenced in a study of blood T cell repertoires in COVID-19. The repertoire was sequenced with immunoSEQ multiplex PCR; TCRdb's copy has only in-frame clones and lacks some. The sample consists of roughly 330,000 clones, approximately 89% of them appearing once. Sequencing was performed on PBMCs or T cells enriched from blood (not recorded which). All receptors derive from a woman younger than 45 who had recovered from COVID-19.

The genes are TRBV5-4 and TRBJ1-2; tentatively, D is TRBD1 (6 bases). Trimming removed 4 bases from V and 3 bases from J, with 16 bases in between. There are 15 residues in the CDR3. The germline gives CDR1 SGHNT, CDR2 YYREEE (reference sequence). The chain's CDR3 is CASSPSGGRDYGYTF. Written as DNA, the CDR3 is TGTGCCAGCAGCCCCTCGGGGGGGCGGGACTATGGCTACACCTTC.

The genes are TRBV7-9 and TRBJ2-7; the D gene is possibly TRBD2 (5 bases). V lost 1 base, J lost 0 bases, and 10 bases lay in between. The CDR3 is 15 residues long. Germline CDR1 is SEHNR and CDR2 is FQNEAQ (reference sequence). In DNA, the CDR3 is TGTGCCAGCAGCTTAGAGACGGGGAGCTCCTACGAGCAGTACTTC. Translation gives CASSLETGSSYEQYF.

Concerning this clone: This sample also contains other DNA sequences that code for the same CDR3. The gene calls are TRBV5-1 and TRBJ1-6; no clear D. The CDR3 has 14 amino acids. The V gene's germline CDR1 is SGHRS and CDR2 YFSETQ. V gave up 0 bases and J gave up 9 bases, with 10 bases separating them. In nucleotides, the CDR3 is TGCGCCAGCAGCTTGGTCGGGGAAGGTTCACCCCTCCACTTT. Translation: CASSLVGEGSPLHF. Drawing the rest from reference TRBV5-1 and TRBJ1-6, the complete variable domain is KAGVTQTPRYLIKTRGQQVTLSCSPISGHRSVSWYQQTPGQGLQFLFEYFSETQRNKGNFPGRFSGRQFSNSRSEMNVSTLELGDSALYLCASSLVGEGSPLHFGNGTRLTVT.

This clone has a single count. J is TRBJ2-3 and V is TRBV7-9, with 7 bases lining up with TRBD2. Germline CDR1 is SEHNR and CDR2 is FQNEAQ (reference sequence). The CDR3 has 15 residues. J was trimmed by 4 bases and V by 3 bases; bases with no gene match: 7. The CDR3 DNA reads as TGTGCCAGCAGCTTGCCTCAGCGGGGTGCAGATACGCAGTATTTT. Protein sequence: CASSLPQRGADTQYF.

This clone has a handful of counts. This chain links TRBV9 with TRBJ2-7; TRBD2 aligns across 9 bases. This CDR3 has 15 amino acids. Germline trimming cut 0 bases from V and 7 bases from J; bases unmatched to any gene: 8. CDR1 SGDLS and CDR2 YYNGEE come from the germline V gene. The CDR3 sequence: CASSVGLAGVEEQYF. CDR3 in DNA: TGTGCCAGCAGCGTAGGGTTAGCGGGGGTTGAAGAGCAGTACTTC.

The rearrangement uses TRBV19 and TRBJ1-2, with D unclear. Germline lookup yields CDR1 LNHDA and CDR2 SQIVND (reference sequence). The length of the CDR3 is 14 residues. The germline V and J ends were trimmed by 5 bases and 7 bases, with 17 bases remaining between them. The CDR3 sequence: CASSSLGRTGGYTF. CDR3 nucleotide sequence: TGTGCCAGTAGTTCTTTGGGTCGTACGGGTGGCTACACCTTC. Combining the CDR3 with reference TRBV19 and TRBJ1-2 gives the whole variable domain DGGITQSPKYLFRKEGQNVTLSCEQNLNHDAMYWYRQDPGQGLRLIYYSQIVNDFQKGDIAEGYSVSREKKESFPLTVTSAQKNPTAFYLCASSSLGRTGGYTFGSGTRLTVV.

The rearrangement uses TRBV5-1 and TRBJ1-2; 10 positions match TRBD1. Germline V lookup: CDR1 SGHRS, CDR2 YFSETQ. V shed 4 bases and J 7 bases; nucleotides not matched to a gene: 7. The CDR3 sequence is 14 residues long. The CDR3 reads CASSKTGGLSGYTF. The CDR3 coding sequence is TGCGCCAGCAGCAAGACAGGGGGCTTAAGTGGCTACACCTTC.

The J gene is TRBJ2-1, the V gene TRBV2, with D hard to call. Germline CDR1 is SNHLY and CDR2 is FYNNEI. Trimming left V 2 bases short and J 9 bases short, with 8 bases between. The CDR3 has 12 amino acids. The CDR3 bases are TGTGCCAGCAGTGAAATAGTCGGTGAGCAGTTCTTC. Encoded protein: CASSEIVGEQFF.

The rearrangement links TRBV7-3 to TRBJ2-3, with 10 bases identical to TRBD2. The CDR3 contains 18 residues. V was pared by 5 bases and J by 3 bases, with 14 bases of the junction left unmatched. The germline V gene encodes CDR1 SGHTA and CDR2 FQGTGA. CDR3: CASSTKPRLAGVTDTQYF. CDR3 bases: TGTGCCAGCAGCACAAAGCCCCGCCTAGCGGGGGTAACAGATACGCAGTATTTT.

V usage is TRBV19 and J usage is TRBJ1-3, with a tentative D call TRBD1 (5 bases). V shed 7 bases and J shed 1 base, with 17 bases lying between them. Germline V lookup: CDR1 LNHDA, CDR2 SQIVND (reference sequence). The CDR3 runs to 16 residues. The CDR3 region is CASTTRGVSSGNTIYF. The CDR3, as DNA: TGTGCCAGTACCACGCGGGGGGTTTCTTCTGGAAACACCATATATTTT.